Shown below are 10 T cell receptor beta chains from a single sample sequenced in a study of human T cells and chemical hapten exposure (dated by TCRdb to about 2021). Reading the label with the study, this specimen's time point is: patch test 2, 6 weeks after DPC sensitization. The label giving this sample's treatment or condition can be read as: therapeutic diphenylcyclopropenone sensitization with weekly scalp DPC. The library relied on RACE. Sequenced on a NextSeq 500. TCRdb applied fastp at Q25 and MiXCR to the public reads, then kept only in-frame beta chains. Each CDR3 protein appears once, grouped with its most common genes and DNA. The sample table lists under 75,000 distinct CDR3 sequences, 7.5% to 9.5% of them with a count of one. Approximately 3.7% of the sample belongs to the ten largest clones. This sample comprised whole blood, obtained in connection with sensitization to the hapten diphenylcyclopropenone (DPC). Receptors were obtained from a woman between 45 and 60 years old with alopecia areata. Some clones in this sample may be carry-over from other donors' samples.

In this sample, this clonotype turned up many times. V usage is TRBV27 and J usage is TRBJ1-2; 7 bases are shared with TRBD1. CDR3 size: 13 residues. Germline CDR1 reads MNHEY; CDR2 reads SMNVEV (reference sequence). With V trimmed by 5 bases and J by 4 bases, 4 bases remained unmatched. CDR3 nucleotides: TGTGCCAGCAGTCCGGGACAGATCTATGGCTACACCTTC. Amino acids: CASSPGQIYGYTF.

This clonotype was picked up a small number of times. The rearrangement uses TRBV2 and TRBJ1-4; maybe TRBD1 (5 bases). Looked up from germline, CDR1 is SNHLY and CDR2 is FYNNEI. This CDR3 contains 15 residues. V was pared by 3 bases and J by 2 bases, with 10 bases between. Written as DNA, the CDR3 is TGTGCCAGCAGTGATTGGGACCGTACTAATGAAAAACTGTTTTTT. Translation gives CASSDWDRTNEKLFF.

The chain recombines TRBV28 with TRBJ2-2; TRBD2 agrees at 11 bases. CDR3 size: 16 residues. Germline V gives CDR1 MDHEN, CDR2 SYDVKM. V shed 2 bases, J shed 6 bases, and the junction held 5 bases outside the gene matches. The CDR3 spells CASSLGLAGSPGELFF. The CDR3 region has the DNA TGTGCCAGCAGTTTAGGACTAGCGGGTAGCCCCGGGGAGCTGTTTTTT.

This clonotype was counted between two and nine times. The gene calls are TRBV7-2 and TRBJ1-1; D unresolved. V was trimmed by 3 bases and J by 2 bases, leaving 7 bases between them. Germline V gives CDR1 SGHTA, CDR2 FQGNSA. This CDR3 has 13 amino acids. CDR3 sequence: CASSFGENTEAFF. In DNA, the CDR3 is TGTGCCAGCAGCTTTGGGGAAAACACTGAAGCTTTCTTT.

This clonotype was seen ten or more times. This CDR3 reads CASSLSPGQGEESNQPQHF. The CDR3 DNA reads TGTGCCAGCAGCCTATCGCCCGGGCAGGGAGAAGAAAGCAATCAGCCCCAGCATTTT. The V gene is TRBV7-9, the J gene TRBJ1-5; TRBD1 is a possible D gene (5 bases). The germline CDR1 and CDR2 sequences are SEHNR and FQNEAQ (reference sequence). The CDR3 loop spans 19 amino acids. V dropped 5 bases and J dropped 1 base, with 24 bases sitting between them. The full variable domain, its missing parts supplied by reference TRBV7-9 and TRBJ1-5, is DTGVSQNPRHKITKRGQNVTFRCDPISEHNRLYWYRQTLGQGPEFLTYFQNEAQLEKSRLLSDRFSAERPKGSFSTLEIQRTEQGDSAMYLCASSLSPGQGEESNQPQHFGDGTRLSIL.

Note on this clonotype: This CDR3 fails to terminate in the conserved phenylalanine or tryptophan, so it likely reflects a read error. The chain employs TRBV20-1 and TRBJ2-3, with D perhaps TRBD1 (5 bases). V was trimmed by 8 bases and J by 5 bases, leaving 11 bases between them. The CDR3 covers 11 residues. CDR1 and CDR2 from the germline V gene are DFQATT and SNEGSKA (reference sequence). The CDR3 region is CSFTTGDTQYY. The CDR3 nucleotides read TGCAGTTTCACTACAGGAGATACGCAGTATTAT.

Only a few counts were recorded for this clonotype. The rearrangement joins TRBV13 to TRBJ1-1; D is unresolved. Germline V gives CDR1 PRHDT, CDR2 FYEKMQ (reference sequence). The CDR3 runs to 12 residues. The V end was cut by 4 bases, the J end by 7 bases, with 10 bases between. CDR3 nucleotide sequence: TGTGCCAGCAGCTCCCTGGGCTTTGAAGCTTTCTTT. Protein sequence: CASSSLGFEAFF.

This clonotype was observed many times. CDR3 sequence: CASARQADYEQYF. CDR3 bases: TGTGCCAGCGCCCGACAGGCGGACTACGAGCAGTACTTC. J is TRBJ2-7 and V is TRBV6-1; a weak D match, TRBD1 (6 bases). The length of the CDR3 is 13 residues. Germline V gene sequence: CDR1 MNHNS, CDR2 SASEGT. Trimming removed 8 bases from V and 3 bases from J, with 14 bases in between.

This clonotype was seen many times. In nucleotides, the CDR3 is TGTGCCAGCAGCCTACAGGGGCCCAATACGCAGTATTTT. This codes for CASSLQGPNTQYF. The gene calls are TRBV5-6 and TRBJ2-3; 7 bases match TRBD1. The ends lost 4 bases at V and 7 bases at J; junction bases unmatched: 6. Germline assignment: CDR1 SGHDT and CDR2 YYEEEE. The CDR3 is 13 amino acids.

The chain is built from TRBV20-1 and TRBJ2-7; 7 bases are a match to TRBD2. V was pared by 1 base and J by 6 bases, with 9 bases of the junction left unmatched. Germline V CDR1 and CDR2: DFQATT, SNEGSKA (reference sequence). The CDR3 length is 14 residues. The CDR3 loop is CSARVGGGRGEQYF. CDR3 in DNA: TGCAGTGCTAGAGTGGGGGGAGGGAGAGGCGAGCAGTACTTC.